Below are 10 T cell receptor beta chains sequenced from a single sample in a study of T cell repertoires in breast cancer. Paired alpha-beta TCRs of CD8+ T cells were analyzed by expanded emulsion RT-PCR. A second nested PCR with blocking oligonucleotides suppressed unpaired genes. TCRdb re-called the emulsion pairing reads with MiXCR, one entry per CDR3 protein. The profile shows approximately 40,000 distinct CDR3 sequences, 45% of them singletons. The specimen sequenced was CD8+ T cells. The receptors were gathered from a pool of human donors with breast cancer or a healthy control (not recorded which).

This clonotype was observed a few times. The chain carries TRBV20-1 and TRBJ1-4; D might be TRBD1 (6 bases). Trimming stripped 6 bases from V and 8 bases from J, with 19 bases between. In germline, CDR1 is DFQATT, CDR2 SNEGSKA (reference sequence). The CDR3 sequence is 14 residues long. The chain's CDR3 is CSATRQGLEEKLFF. The CDR3 DNA follows: TGCAGTGCAACCAGGCAGGGGCTAGAAGAAAAACTGTTTTTT.

V usage is TRBV6-1 and J usage is TRBJ2-2; no reliable D call. The germline CDR1 and CDR2 sequences are MNHNS and SASEGT. The CDR3 has 13 amino acids. V lost 2 bases, J lost 6 bases, and 7 bases lay in between. This CDR3 is CASSETESGELFF. For the CDR3, the DNA is TGTGCCAGCAGTGAAACAGAATCCGGGGAGCTGTTTTTT.

This chain links TRBV28 with TRBJ2-4; no firm D call. V gave up 1 base and J gave up 2 bases, with 9 bases separating them. The CDR3 contains 15 residues. Germline V lookup: CDR1 MDHEN, CDR2 SYDVKM. The CDR3 here is CASSLSEKTKNIQYF. In DNA, the CDR3 is TGTGCCAGCAGTTTATCCGAGAAGACCAAAAACATTCAGTACTTC. Complete variable domain (other parts from reference TRBV28 and TRBJ2-4): DVKVTQSSRYLVKRTGEKVFLECVQDMDHENMFWYRQDPGLGLRLIYFSYDVKMKEKGDIPEGYSVSREKKERFSLILESASTNQTSMYLCASSLSEKTKNIQYFGAGTRLSVL.

The V call is TRBV10-3, the J call TRBJ2-3; D may be TRBD2 (5 bases). This CDR3 region has 13 residues. V was pared by 6 bases and J by 4 bases, with 11 bases between. Per the germline V gene, CDR1 is ENHRY and CDR2 is SYGVKD. CDR3 DNA sequence: TGTGCCATCAGGGACTCCTTGGCAGATACGCAGTATTTT. Amino acids: CAIRDSLADTQYF.

This clonotype turned up a few times. This rearrangement joins TRBV15 to TRBJ2-3, with a tentative D call TRBD2 (5 bases). The germline V gene has CDR1 LNHNV and CDR2 YYDKDF (reference sequence). The CDR3 spans 13 residues. V was pared by 1 base and J by 6 bases, with 8 bases between. CDR3 residues: CATSRGPGDTQYF. DNA of the CDR3: TGTGCCACCAGCAGAGGTCCGGGGGATACGCAGTATTTT.

This sequence joins TRBV20-1 and TRBJ2-3, with 7 bases lining up with TRBD2. Germline V gene lookup returns CDR1 DFQATT and CDR2 SNEGSKA (reference sequence). V lost 5 bases, J lost 0 bases, and 2 bases stayed unmatched. CDR3 length: 13 residues. CDR3 amino acids: CSARGESTDTQYF. In nucleotides, the CDR3 is TGCAGTGCTCGGGGGGAAAGCACAGATACGCAGTATTTT.

This clonotype was detected a few times. V is TRBV27 and J is TRBJ2-7; tentatively, D is TRBD1 (6 bases). In germline, CDR1 is MNHEY, CDR2 SMNVEV (reference sequence). Trimming shortened V by 9 bases and J by 2 bases, and 17 bases separated the two germline ends. The CDR3 runs to 14 residues. CDR3: CASKSSWGPYEQYF. CDR3 in DNA: TGTGCCAGTAAGTCCTCATGGGGGCCCTACGAGCAGTACTTC.

This clonotype was detected a few times. The rearrangement links TRBV15 to TRBJ1-2; D uncertain. Germline lookup yields CDR1 LNHNV and CDR2 YYDKDF (reference sequence). Trimming pared 0 bases from V and 5 bases from J, leaving 10 bases between. This CDR3 contains 14 residues. The CDR3 DNA reads TGTGCCACCAGCAGAGAGGTGGGGAGTTATGGCTACACCTTC. It translates to CATSREVGSYGYTF. The variable domain in full, with the rest retrieved from reference TRBV15 and TRBJ1-2, is DAMVIQNPRYQVTQFGKPVTLSCSQTLNHNVMYWYQQKSSQAPKLLFHYYDKDFNNEADTPDNFQSRRPNTSFCFLDIRSPGLGDTAMYLCATSREVGSYGYTFGSGTRLTVV.

This clonotype was found many times. The J gene is TRBJ2-5, the V gene TRBV12-3 or TRBV12-4; D possibly matches TRBD1 or TRBD2 (5 bases each). The CDR3 spans 13 residues. Trimming left V 7 bases short and J 2 bases short, with 11 bases between. The CDR3 is CASTRDPQETQYF. DNA of the CDR3: TGTGCCAGCACTCGGGACCCACAAGAGACCCAGTACTTC.

As regards this clonotype: One end of the junction does not line up with germline, which may come from a read error. V is TRBV29-1 and J is TRBJ2-7; D not resolved. The CDR3 runs to 13 residues. CDR1 and CDR2 from the germline V gene are SQVTM and ANQGSEA. The CDR3 loop is CSVRTSSSYEQCF. The DNA for the CDR3 is TGCAGCGTGCGGACGTCGAGCTCCTACGAGCAGTGCTTC.